This record looks at one T cell receptor (beta chain) sequence and its context. No antigen is known for it. The entry originates in a study of shared clonotypes between healthy human individuals. General study points: Among the subsets, naive ones generally showed larger estimated richness than memory ones.

This CDR3 has 14 residues. From germline, CDR1 is MNHNS and CDR2 SASEGT. Trimming removed 6 bases from V and 2 bases from J; junction bases left unmatched: 3. This table comes from immunoSEQ multiplex PCR, and its TCRdb copy is limited to in-frame clones, with some not included. The sample records about 1.1 million clones, about 72% being singletons. The TCR sequence derives from a man younger than 35 in good health. Some clones in this sample may be carry-over from other donors' samples. The sequencing sample was made of memory CD4+ T cells from PBMCs. As to subset: CD45RA-negative fraction. V and J are TRBV6-1 and TRBJ2-3; TRBD1 aligns across 9 bases. In nucleotides, the CDR3 is TGTGCCAGCAGGAACAGGGGGCTCACAGATACGCAGTATTTT. Amino acid sequence: CASRNRGLTDTQYF.